These T cell receptor beta chains were read from a single sample in a study of beta chain features in type 1 diabetes. Libraries were prepared by immunoSEQ multiplex PCR; TCRdb keeps only in-frame clonotypes and omits some of them. The sample has 130,000 to 150,000 clones; about a tenth are singletons. Sequenced material: central memory CD4+ T cells from blood. Receptors were obtained from a man aged 18 to 35 in good health. CDR3s include the opening cysteine and the closing phenylalanine or tryptophan. D genes are given only for firm matches. Not every row has a clone size; where given, it reads once, few, many or a size class.

v_gene: TRBV6-5
abundance: few
j_gene: TRBJ1-2
d_gene: TRBD1
CDR3aa: CASSFPTGGGYGYTF
CDR3nt: TGTGCCAGCAGTTTCCCGACAGGGGGCGGCTATGGCTACACCTTC

v_gene: TRBV7-2
abundance: .
j_gene: TRBJ2-7
d_gene: TRBD2
CDR3aa: CASSPYQLAGASYEQYF
CDR3nt: TGTGCCAGCAGCCCATACCAACTAGCGGGGGCCTCCTACGAGCAGTACTTC

v_gene: TRBV5-1
abundance: few
j_gene: TRBJ2-5
d_gene: .
CDR3aa: CASSLGGPQETQYF
CDR3nt: TGCGCCAGCAGCTTGGGGGGCCCACAAGAGACCCAGTACTTC

v_gene: TRBV11-2
abundance: .
j_gene: TRBJ2-7
d_gene: .
CDR3aa: CASSLALAYEQYF
CDR3nt: TGTGCCAGCAGCTTGGCCCTAGCCTACGAGCAGTACTTC

v_gene: TRBV4-3
abundance: .
j_gene: TRBJ2-7
d_gene: TRBD2
CDR3aa: CASSQEPGGYSYEQYF
CDR3nt: TGCGCCAGCAGCCAAGAACCCGGGGGGTACTCCTACGAGCAGTACTTC

v_gene: TRBV2
abundance: .
j_gene: TRBJ1-2
d_gene: TRBD1
CDR3aa: CASRSRTGGNYGYTF
CDR3nt: TGTGCCAGCAGGTCGAGGACAGGGGGTAACTATGGCTACACCTTC

v_gene: TRBV28
abundance: few
j_gene: TRBJ2-7
d_gene: .
CDR3aa: CASTSFMGGLSEQYF
CDR3nt: TGTGCCAGCACCTCGTTTATGGGGGGGCTCAGCGAGCAGTACTTC

v_gene: TRBV7-2
abundance: once
j_gene: TRBJ2-3
d_gene: .
CDR3aa: CASRPGPAQDTQYF
CDR3nt: TGTGCCAGCCGACCGGGTCCTGCGCAGGATACGCAGTATTTT

v_gene: TRBV5-5
abundance: .
j_gene: TRBJ2-7
d_gene: .
CDR3aa: CASSFYGSYEQYF
CDR3nt: TGTGCCAGCAGCTTTTACGGTTCCTACGAGCAGTACTTC

v_gene: TRBV6-6
abundance: few
j_gene: TRBJ1-1
d_gene: TRBD1
CDR3aa: CASNQGGTEAFF
CDR3nt: TGTGCCAGCAACCAGGGGGGCACTGAAGCTTTCTTT

v_gene: TRBV4-3
abundance: few
j_gene: TRBJ2-5
d_gene: .
CDR3aa: CASSQGVTGGLGTQYF
CDR3nt: TGCGCCAGCAGCCAAGGTGTGACTGGGGGCTTGGGGACCCAGTACTTC

v_gene: TRBV27
abundance: few
j_gene: TRBJ1-5
d_gene: TRBD1
CDR3aa: CASSLGQGGQPQHF
CDR3nt: TGTGCCAGCAGCCTGGGACAGGGGGGCCAGCCCCAGCATTTT

v_gene: TRBV11-2
abundance: .
j_gene: TRBJ2-7
d_gene: TRBD2
CDR3aa: CASSSRSPSSGGVAYEQYF
CDR3nt: TGTGCCAGCAGCTCCCGGTCCCCTTCTAGCGGGGGGGTCGCCTACGAGCAGTACTTC

v_gene: TRBV7-2
abundance: .
j_gene: TRBJ2-6
d_gene: TRBD1
CDR3aa: CAIQGVAGANVLTF
CDR3nt: TGTGCCATACAGGGGGTCGCTGGGGCCAACGTCCTGACTTTC

v_gene: TRBV9
abundance: few
j_gene: TRBJ2-5
d_gene: .
CDR3aa: CASSVGSGQLQETQYF
CDR3nt: TGTGCCAGCAGCGTAGGGTCTGGACAACTACAAGAGACCCAGTACTTC

v_gene: TRBV7-3
abundance: few
j_gene: TRBJ2-4
d_gene: .
CDR3aa: CASSLQGLAKNIQYF
CDR3nt: TGTGCCAGCAGCCTTCAGGGTTTAGCCAAAAACATTCAGTACTTC

v_gene: TRBV19
abundance: few
j_gene: TRBJ2-7
d_gene: TRBD1
CDR3aa: CASSTGQMGEQYF
CDR3nt: TGTGCCAGTAGTACGGGACAGATGGGGGAGCAGTACTTC

v_gene: TRBV28
abundance: .
j_gene: TRBJ1-2
d_gene: .
CDR3aa: CASSASGGSNYGYTF
CDR3nt: TGTGCCAGCAGTGCCAGCGGGGGATCTAACTATGGCTACACCTTC

v_gene: TRBV9
abundance: .
j_gene: TRBJ2-3
d_gene: TRBD2
CDR3aa: CASSVGLAGGTDTQYF
CDR3nt: TGTGCCAGCAGCGTAGGACTAGCGGGGGGCACAGATACGCAGTATTTT

v_gene: TRBV9
abundance: few
j_gene: TRBJ1-5
d_gene: TRBD1
CDR3aa: CASSVGDRGNQPQHF
CDR3nt: TGTGCCAGCAGCGTAGGAGACAGGGGCAACCAGCCCCAGCATTTT

v_gene: TRBV7-2
abundance: .
j_gene: TRBJ2-7
d_gene: .
CDR3aa: CASSPMAQVSYEQYF
CDR3nt: TGTGCCAGCAGCCCTATGGCCCAGGTCTCCTACGAGCAGTACTTC

v_gene: TRBV2
abundance: few
j_gene: TRBJ2-7
d_gene: TRBD1
CDR3aa: CASRGQSYEQYF
CDR3nt: TGTGCCAGCAGGGGACAGTCTTACGAGCAGTACTTC

v_gene: TRBV18
abundance: many
j_gene: TRBJ2-4
d_gene: TRBD1
CDR3aa: CASSPPGQGAIIQYF
CDR3nt: TGTGCCAGCTCACCACCGGGACAGGGGGCTATCATTCAGTACTTC

v_gene: TRBV6-6
abundance: .
j_gene: TRBJ2-7
d_gene: .
CDR3aa: CASSYSREEQYF
CDR3nt: TGTGCCAGCAGTTACAGTAGGGAGGAGCAGTACTTC

v_gene: TRBV7-9
abundance: few
j_gene: TRBJ2-1
d_gene: .
CDR3aa: CASSKGWGDYNEQFF
CDR3nt: TGTGCCAGCAGCAAGGGGTGGGGTGACTACAATGAGCAGTTCTTC

v_gene: TRBV11-2
abundance: .
j_gene: TRBJ2-2
d_gene: .
CDR3aa: CASSLVRGRNPGELFF
CDR3nt: TGTGCCAGCAGCTTAGTCAGGGGCCGAAATCCCGGGGAGCTGTTTTTT

v_gene: TRBV19
abundance: .
j_gene: TRBJ2-2
d_gene: TRBD1
CDR3aa: CAGSIGDRDAGELFF
CDR3nt: TGTGCCGGTAGTATCGGGGACAGGGATGCCGGGGAGCTGTTTTTT

v_gene: TRBV27
abundance: .
j_gene: TRBJ2-1
d_gene: .
CDR3aa: CASSPAGVRGNEQFF
CDR3nt: TGTGCCAGCAGTCCAGCAGGGGTTCGGGGTAATGAGCAGTTCTTC

v_gene: TRBV6-6
abundance: few
j_gene: TRBJ1-1
d_gene: .
CDR3aa: CASAPGQRGNTEAFF
CDR3nt: TGTGCCAGCGCTCCGGGACAAAGGGGGAACACTGAAGCTTTCTTT

v_gene: TRBV11-2
abundance: few
j_gene: TRBJ2-1
d_gene: TRBD1
CDR3aa: CASRRQGANYNEQFF
CDR3nt: TGTGCCAGCAGACGACAGGGGGCTAACTACAATGAGCAGTTCTTC

v_gene: TRBV4-2
abundance: .
j_gene: TRBJ2-3
d_gene: TRBD2
CDR3aa: CASSQVAGGGDTQYF
CDR3nt: TGTGCCAGCAGCCAGGTAGCGGGGGGGGGAGATACGCAGTATTTT

v_gene: TRBV5-4
abundance: few
j_gene: TRBJ1-1
d_gene: TRBD1
CDR3aa: CASSTGQAGQIFAEAFF
CDR3nt: TGTGCCAGCAGCACAGGACAGGCGGGGCAGATTTTCGCTGAAGCTTTCTTT

v_gene: TRBV9
abundance: .
j_gene: TRBJ1-1
d_gene: .
CDR3aa: CASSVDVGGAEAFF
CDR3nt: TGTGCCAGCAGCGTAGATGTAGGGGGGGCTGAAGCTTTCTTT

v_gene: TRBV7-9
abundance: many
j_gene: TRBJ2-7
d_gene: TRBD1
CDR3aa: CASSLNQGADEQYF
CDR3nt: TGTGCCAGCAGCTTAAATCAGGGGGCGGACGAGCAGTACTTC

v_gene: TRBV7-2
abundance: few
j_gene: TRBJ2-4
d_gene: TRBD2
CDR3aa: CASSLGTSGKNIQYF
CDR3nt: TGTGCCAGCAGCTTAGGGACTAGCGGCAAAAACATTCAGTACTTC

v_gene: TRBV5-1
abundance: few
j_gene: TRBJ2-7
d_gene: .
CDR3aa: CASSPPGDNEQYF
CDR3nt: TGCGCCAGCAGTCCCCCAGGGGACAACGAGCAGTACTTC

v_gene: TRBV5-1
abundance: .
j_gene: TRBJ1-1
d_gene: .
CDR3aa: CASSLVRGTEAFF
CDR3nt: TGCGCCAGCAGCTTGGTGCGGGGGACTGAAGCTTTCTTT

v_gene: TRBV19
abundance: few
j_gene: TRBJ2-5
d_gene: TRBD2
CDR3aa: CASRITSGGAKTQYF
CDR3nt: TGTGCCAGTAGGATAACCAGCGGGGGGGCCAAGACCCAGTACTTC

v_gene: TRBV7-2
abundance: few
j_gene: TRBJ2-7
d_gene: TRBD1
CDR3aa: CASSPDGQGKRQYF
CDR3nt: TGTGCCAGCAGCCCAGACGGACAGGGAAAAAGGCAGTACTTC

v_gene: TRBV19
abundance: .
j_gene: TRBJ2-7
d_gene: TRBD1
CDR3aa: CASTSRWDRGYEQYF
CDR3nt: TGTGCCAGTACCTCCCGCTGGGACAGGGGTTACGAGCAGTACTTC

v_gene: TRBV15
abundance: .
j_gene: TRBJ1-1
d_gene: .
CDR3aa: CATSRDKRAAAFF
CDR3nt: TGTGCCACCAGCAGAGATAAGAGGGCGGCAGCTTTCTTT

v_gene: TRBV14
abundance: few
j_gene: TRBJ2-7
d_gene: TRBD1
CDR3aa: CASSQRTGNPSHEQYF
CDR3nt: TGTGCCAGCAGCCAGAGGACAGGGAACCCCTCCCACGAGCAGTACTTC

v_gene: TRBV30
abundance: many
j_gene: TRBJ2-7
d_gene: TRBD1
CDR3aa: CACRDRAISEQYF
CDR3nt: TGTGCCTGCCGGGACAGGGCTATATCCGAGCAGTACTTC

v_gene: TRBV7-6
abundance: few
j_gene: TRBJ2-5
d_gene: .
CDR3aa: CASSLASRTETQYF
CDR3nt: TGTGCCAGCAGCTTAGCTTCTAGAACAGAGACCCAGTACTTC

v_gene: TRBV4-1
abundance: few
j_gene: TRBJ2-6
d_gene: TRBD1
CDR3aa: CASSGQGLAGANVLTF
CDR3nt: TGCGCCAGCAGCGGACAGGGTCTGGCTGGGGCCAACGTCCTGACTTTC

v_gene: TRBV18
abundance: medium-sized
j_gene: TRBJ2-3
d_gene: .
CDR3aa: CASSDTSTDTQYF
CDR3nt: TGTGCCAGCTCGGACACTAGCACAGATACGCAGTATTTT

v_gene: TRBV7-2
abundance: .
j_gene: TRBJ1-2
d_gene: .
CDR3aa: CASSLRPTGTDGYTF
CDR3nt: TGTGCCAGCAGCTTAAGGCCTACAGGGACGGATGGCTACACCTTC

v_gene: TRBV6-1
abundance: .
j_gene: TRBJ1-5
d_gene: .
CDR3aa: CASSEQGSQPQHF
CDR3nt: TGTGCCAGCAGTGAGCAGGGTAGTCAGCCCCAGCATTTT

v_gene: TRBV7-3
abundance: .
j_gene: TRBJ1-2
d_gene: .
CDR3aa: CASSLTGAGSGYTF
CDR3nt: TGTGCCAGCAGCTTAACGGGGGCAGGGTCCGGCTACACCTTC

v_gene: TRBV10-3
abundance: few
j_gene: TRBJ2-5
d_gene: .
CDR3aa: CATASVREQYF
CDR3nt: TGTGCCACCGCTAGCGTGAGGGAGCAGTACTTC

v_gene: TRBV7-2
abundance: few
j_gene: TRBJ2-7
d_gene: .
CDR3aa: CASSLERVAEEQYF
CDR3nt: TGTGCCAGCAGCTTAGAGAGGGTGGCAGAGGAGCAGTACTTC

v_gene: TRBV7-9
abundance: .
j_gene: TRBJ2-6
d_gene: .
CDR3aa: CASSPGGTGYLSGANVLTF
CDR3nt: TGTGCCAGCAGCCCGGGGGGGACAGGGTACCTTTCTGGGGCCAACGTCCTGACTTTC

v_gene: TRBV23-1
abundance: many
j_gene: TRBJ1-5
d_gene: .
CDR3aa: CASRQGGYSNQPQHF
CDR3nt: TGCGCCAGCCGACAAGGAGGGTATAGCAATCAGCCCCAGCATTTT

v_gene: TRBV5-4
abundance: few
j_gene: TRBJ1-6
d_gene: .
CDR3aa: CASSLDLGVNSPLHF
CDR3nt: TGTGCCAGCAGCTTGGATTTAGGGGTTAATTCACCCCTCCACTTT

v_gene: TRBV14
abundance: .
j_gene: TRBJ2-5
d_gene: .
CDR3aa: CASSPNNKLETQYF
CDR3nt: TGTGCCAGCAGCCCAAACAATAAATTGGAGACCCAGTACTTC

v_gene: TRBV7-2
abundance: few
j_gene: TRBJ2-2
d_gene: .
CDR3aa: CASSPLRGTGELFF
CDR3nt: TGTGCCAGCAGCCCCCTCCGGGGGACCGGGGAGCTGTTTTTT

v_gene: TRBV11-2
abundance: .
j_gene: TRBJ2-1
d_gene: TRBD2
CDR3aa: CASSPGLGYNEQFF
CDR3nt: TGTGCCAGCAGCCCGGGACTAGGATACAATGAGCAGTTCTTC

v_gene: TRBV11-2
abundance: .
j_gene: TRBJ1-5
d_gene: TRBD1
CDR3aa: CASSSPDRGQQPQHF
CDR3nt: TGTGCCAGCAGCTCCCCCGACAGGGGTCAACAGCCCCAGCATTTT